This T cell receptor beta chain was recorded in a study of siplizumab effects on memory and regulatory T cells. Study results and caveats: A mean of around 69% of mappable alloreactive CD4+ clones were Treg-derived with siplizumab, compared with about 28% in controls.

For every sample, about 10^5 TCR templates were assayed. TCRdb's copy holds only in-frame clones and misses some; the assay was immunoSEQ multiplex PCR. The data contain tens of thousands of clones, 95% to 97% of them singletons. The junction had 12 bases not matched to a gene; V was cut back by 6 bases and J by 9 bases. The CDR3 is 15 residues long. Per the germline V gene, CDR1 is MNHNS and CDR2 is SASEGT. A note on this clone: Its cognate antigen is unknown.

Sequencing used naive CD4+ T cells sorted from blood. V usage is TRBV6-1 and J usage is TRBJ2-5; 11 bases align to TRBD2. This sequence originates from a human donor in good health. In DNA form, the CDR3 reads TGTGCCAGCAGCTTTGGGAAGGCTAGCGGGAGGTCCCAGTACTTC. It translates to CASSFGKASGRSQYF.